These 28 T cell receptor beta chains originate from one sample sequenced in a study of cytomegalovirus exposure and HLA in healthy donors. Use of 60 Vbeta and 13 Jbeta primers characterized the PCR. The table came from immunoSEQ multiplex PCR; TCRdb's copy has only in-frame clones and leaves some out. The sample has 100,000 to 150,000 clones, around three quarters seen once; the top ten hold 2.5% to 3.5%. Sequencing input: PBMCs. The receptors originated from a woman in her 50s in good health and CMV-seronegative.

V and J are TRBV29-1 and TRBJ2-1; 8 positions agree with TRBD2. This CDR3 is built from 14 residues. Per the germline V gene, CDR1 is SQVTM and CDR2 is ANQGSEA. V gave up 7 bases and J gave up 8 bases; unmatched junction bases: 13. CDR3 sequence: CSAGTRAGGDEQFF. Here the CDR3 DNA reads TGCAGCGCCGGGACTAGGGCCGGGGGGGATGAGCAGTTCTTC.

V and J are TRBV5-1 and TRBJ1-1, with 7 bases fitting TRBD1. Germline CDR1 and CDR2: SGHRS and YFSETQ. This CDR3 region has 17 residues. Germline trimming cut 0 bases from V and 0 bases from J; bases unmatched to any gene: 8. In nucleotides, the CDR3 is TGCGCCAGCAGCTTGGCCTTTCAGACAGGGTTGAACACTGAAGCTTTCTTT. Amino acid sequence: CASSLAFQTGLNTEAFF.

The chain carries TRBV19 and TRBJ1-4; D uncertain. CDR3 size: 13 residues. V was cut by 4 bases and J by 8 bases, with 11 bases left in between. Germline V gives CDR1 LNHDA, CDR2 SQIVND (reference sequence). The CDR3 nucleotides read TGTGCCAGTAGTACCCCCCAGAGGGAAAAACTGTTTTTT. Translated, it gives CASSTPQREKLFF.

In DNA, the CDR3 is TGTGCCAGCAGCCGATGGTCGGCGGGGCGGGAGCAGTACTTC. The encoded protein is CASSRWSAGREQYF. V and J are TRBV27 and TRBJ2-7, with TRBD2 as a possible D gene (6 bases). V shed 6 bases and J shed 7 bases, with 19 bases lying between them. This CDR3 region has 14 residues. Germline CDR1 and CDR2: MNHEY and SMNVEV (reference sequence).

This clone was counted only a few times. The chain carries TRBV6-1 and TRBJ1-1; 9 positions match TRBD1. Germline CDR1 and CDR2: MNHNS and SASEGT. This CDR3 has 13 amino acids. Trimming removed 7 bases from V and 7 bases from J; junction bases left unmatched: 7. CDR3 residues: CASTLRQGVEAFF. The CDR3 nucleotides are TGTGCCAGCACCCTTCGACAGGGGGTTGAAGCTTTCTTT.

The rearrangement links TRBV7-2 to TRBJ2-1; 10 bases align to TRBD1. The V segment lost 4 bases and the J segment 4 bases; nucleotides outside the gene matches: 7. Germline loops: CDR1 SGHTA, CDR2 FQGNSA. This CDR3 spans 16 amino acids. In DNA form, the CDR3 reads TGTGCCAGCAGCTCAACCGGGACAGGGGTATACAATGAGCAGTTCTTC. This encodes CASSSTGTGVYNEQFF.

This clone showed up just a few times. V gene TRBV9 combines with J gene TRBJ2-3, with no clear D. CDR1 SGDLS and CDR2 YYNGEE come from the germline V gene. Trimming pared 0 bases from V and 5 bases from J, leaving 13 bases between. CDR3 size: 15 residues. CDR3 sequence: CASSVDAGFQDTQYF. In nucleotides, the CDR3 is TGTGCCAGCAGCGTAGACGCCGGGTTTCAAGATACGCAGTATTTT.

The rearrangement uses TRBV10-3 and TRBJ1-2; TRBD1 agrees at 7 bases. J gave up 2 bases and V 0 bases, and 6 bases lay outside the gene matches. The CDR3 length is 16 residues. Germline V gene sequence: CDR1 ENHRY, CDR2 SYGVKD. CDR3 DNA: TGTGCCATCAGTGAGTCAGGGGACAGCCAAAACTATGGCTACACCTTC. It translates to CAISESGDSQNYGYTF.

The chain combines TRBV28 with TRBJ1-2, with D hard to call. From germline, CDR1 is MDHEN and CDR2 SYDVKM. This CDR3 comprises 11 residues. With 9 bases removed from V and 7 bases from J, the gap between germline ends came to 12 bases. The CDR3, as DNA: TGTGCCAGTAACTTCGAGGGTGGCTACACCTTC. Its protein is CASNFEGGYTF.

The J gene is TRBJ1-2, the V gene TRBV6-6; D is perhaps TRBD1 (6 bases). CDR1 is MNHNY and CDR2 is SVGAGI in the germline V gene (reference sequence). Trimming removed 6 bases at V and 8 bases at J, with 19 bases between. This CDR3 has 14 residues. This CDR3 reads CASSQQGRGGGYTF. The CDR3 nucleotides are TGTGCCAGCAGCCAACAGGGTCGTGGGGGCGGCTACACCTTC.

The rearrangement links TRBV29-1 to TRBJ2-1; D is perhaps TRBD1 (5 bases). V lost 5 bases to trimming and J lost 9 bases, with 17 bases between them. Germline CDR1 reads SQVTM; CDR2 reads ANQGSEA. The CDR3 spans 13 residues. CDR3 sequence: CSVISSAGIEQFF. The CDR3 DNA reads TGCAGCGTTATTAGCTCGGCAGGGATTGAGCAGTTCTTC.

V and J are TRBV28 and TRBJ2-2; TRBD2 matches at 8 bases. J lost 6 bases, V lost 2 bases, and 5 bases had no gene match. From germline, CDR1 is MDHEN and CDR2 SYDVKM. The CDR3 covers 15 residues. In DNA form, the CDR3 reads TGTGCCAGCAGTTTAGTGCGGGAGGTCTCCGGGGAGCTGTTTTTT. Translating gives CASSLVREVSGELFF. The whole variable domain, remainder taken from reference TRBV28 and TRBJ2-2, is DVKVTQSSRYLVKRTGEKVFLECVQDMDHENMFWYRQDPGLGLRLIYFSYDVKMKEKGDIPEGYSVSREKKERFSLILESASTNQTSMYLCASSLVREVSGELFFGEGSRLTVL.

This chain uses TRBV19 with TRBJ2-3; possibly TRBD2 for D (5 bases). Trimming left V 9 bases short and J 3 bases short, with 19 bases between. CDR3 size: 15 residues. In germline, CDR1 is LNHDA, CDR2 SQIVND (reference sequence). CDR3 in DNA: TGTGCCAGCCGACTACATGGAGAGGTAACAGATACGCAGTATTTT. Translation: CASRLHGEVTDTQYF.

The chain uses TRBV5-4 and TRBJ2-7; 10 bases align to TRBD2. The CDR3 has 15 residues. V was pared by 1 base and J by 1 base, with 2 bases of the junction left unmatched. Germline CDR1 and CDR2: SGHNT and YYREEE (reference sequence). The CDR3 sequence is CASSLLLAGSYEQYF. The CDR3 DNA reads as TGTGCCAGCAGCTTGTTACTAGCGGGATCCTACGAGCAGTACTTC.

The DNA for the CDR3 is TGTGCCAGCAGCTTGGTTACAGGGGGCGGGTATGAGCAGTTCTTC. It codes for CASSLVTGGGYEQFF. V is TRBV5-4 and J is TRBJ2-1; the match to TRBD1 covers 9 bases. With V trimmed by 0 bases and J by 8 bases, 6 bases remained unmatched. Germline V gene sequence: CDR1 SGHNT, CDR2 YYREEE (reference sequence). This CDR3 is 15 amino acids long.

V gene TRBV2 combines with J gene TRBJ1-4, with D possibly TRBD1 on 5 matching bases. Germline values: CDR1 SNHLY, CDR2 FYNNEI. CDR3 length: 14 residues. Trimming left V 4 bases short and J 8 bases short, with 14 bases between. Here the CDR3 DNA reads TGTGCCAGCAGTGTCCCGGGGGGAGGCGAAAAACTGTTTTTT. Residues: CASSVPGGGEKLFF.

This clone was detected only once. The rearrangement links TRBV4-3 to TRBJ1-5; weak D call: TRBD1 (5 bases). Germline V CDR1 and CDR2: LGHNA, YSLEER. The CDR3 extends over 14 amino acids. Trimming pared 2 bases from V and 5 bases from J, leaving 10 bases between. The CDR3, as DNA: TGCGCCAGCAGCCAAAGCACAGGCGATCAGCCCCAGCATTTT. Its translation is CASSQSTGDQPQHF.

The gene calls are TRBV7-2 and TRBJ2-2; D remains unclear. CDR3 size: 12 residues. Germline V lookup: CDR1 SGHTA, CDR2 FQGNSA. With 3 bases removed from V and 5 bases from J, the gap between germline ends came to 4 bases. The CDR3 nucleotides read TGTGCCAGCAGCTTTCCAACCGGGGAGCTGTTTTTT. Protein product: CASSFPTGELFF.

This clone has only a few counts. The V call is TRBV18, the J call TRBJ2-7, with D hard to call. V was pared by 0 bases and J by 0 bases, with 9 bases between. Germline CDR1 KGHSH, CDR2 LQKENI. CDR3 length equals 15 residues. The CDR3 coding sequence is TGTGCCAGCTCACCACCCCGAGGCACCTCCTACGAGCAGTACTTC. Its protein product is CASSPPRGTSYEQYF.

This chain's CDR3 is CASSPRRVTYEQYF. The CDR3 bases are TGTGCCAGCAGCCCCAGACGGGTTACCTACGAGCAGTACTTC. The chain couples TRBV7-8 to TRBJ2-7; D unclear. The CDR3 is 14 amino acids. The germline CDR1 and CDR2 sequences are SGHVS and FQNEAQ. Trimming pared 5 bases from V and 2 bases from J, leaving 13 bases between. The full variable domain, in which reference TRBV7-8 and TRBJ2-7 provide the parts outside the CDR3, is GAGVSQSPRYKVAKRGQDVALRCDPISGHVSLFWYQQALGQGPEFLTYFQNEAQLDKSGLPSDRFFAERPEGSVSTLKIQRTQQEDSAVYLCASSPRRVTYEQYFGPGTRLTVT.

This clone was seen a handful of times. CDR3 loop: CASNPGAGNTDTQYF. In DNA, the CDR3 is TGTGCCAGCAACCCAGGCGCGGGAAACACAGATACGCAGTATTTT. This chain uses TRBV6-4 with TRBJ2-3, with D maybe TRBD2 (6 bases). V was trimmed by 7 bases and J by 2 bases, leaving 16 bases between them. The CDR3 extends over 15 amino acids. Looked up from germline, CDR1 is MRHNA and CDR2 is SNTAGT.

This clone turned up a few times. The V and J genes are TRBV11-2 and TRBJ1-1, with a possible D match to TRBD1 (5 bases). V was cut by 5 bases and J by 4 bases, with 8 bases left in between. This CDR3 is built from 12 residues. Germline V gene data show CDR1 as SGHAT and CDR2 as FQNNGV. CDR3 DNA sequence: TGTGCCAGCAGCCGGGGGTCCACTGAAGCTTTCTTT. Its protein is CASSRGSTEAFF.

This clone was seen a handful of times. V and J are TRBV2 and TRBJ1-1, with D possibly being TRBD1 (6 bases). The CDR3 totals 15 residues. Germline V lookup: CDR1 SNHLY, CDR2 FYNNEI. Trimming pared 2 bases from V and 11 bases from J, leaving 21 bases between. The CDR3 region has the DNA TGTGCCAGCAGTGAAATTGTACAGGGTAGGACGGGGGCTTTCTTT. It yields the protein CASSEIVQGRTGAFF.

The chain has TRBV19 and TRBJ2-7; 8 nucleotides match TRBD1. The CDR3 is 16 residues long. After removal of 4 bases from V and 0 bases from J, the junction contained 8 bases not matched to a gene. The germline V gene encodes CDR1 LNHDA and CDR2 SQIVND (reference sequence). This CDR3 reads CASSTTPGQVSYEQYF. The CDR3, as DNA: TGTGCCAGTAGTACGACTCCGGGACAGGTCTCCTACGAGCAGTACTTC.

As DNA, the CDR3 is TGCGCCAGCAGCCAAGACCATCTTCCTAGCGGGAGGTCCTACGAGCAGTACTTC. Translating it yields CASSQDHLPSGRSYEQYF. The chain recombines TRBV4-3 with TRBJ2-7; 11 positions agree with TRBD2. Germline V CDR1 and CDR2: LGHNA, YSLEER. This CDR3 spans 18 amino acids. Trimming at V came to 0 bases and at J to 1 base, leaving 8 bases not matched to a gene.

This chain connects TRBV15 to TRBJ2-5, with TRBD2 identical over 7 bases. Trimming took 1 base from V and 11 from J; bases not matched to a gene: 16. Germline CDR1 reads LNHNV; CDR2 reads YYDKDF (reference sequence). The CDR3 spans 16 residues. The CDR3 DNA reads as TGTGCCACCAGCAGAGGGGCCCTAGCGGACTACGTGGAGCAGTACTTC. Translating gives CATSRGALADYVEQYF.

The gene calls are TRBV13 and TRBJ2-5, with D possibly matching TRBD2 (6 bases). Trimming took 1 base from V and 2 from J, leaving 11 bases between them. Germline CDR1 reads PRHDT; CDR2 reads FYEKMQ (reference sequence). CDR3 length: 15 amino acids. For the CDR3, the DNA is TGTGCCAGCAGCTTAGCGGGAGTAAGGCAAGAGACCCAGTACTTC. This translates into CASSLAGVRQETQYF.

This clone was seen once. V is TRBV30 and J is TRBJ1-4; D not resolved. CDR3 length: 10 amino acids. Germline V CDR1 and CDR2: GTSNPN, SVGIG (reference sequence). Trimming pared 3 bases from V and 7 bases from J, leaving 3 bases between. This CDR3 is CAWRREKLFF. As DNA, the CDR3 is TGTGCCTGGAGGCGTGAAAAACTGTTTTTT.